Listed below are T cell receptor beta chains from one sample, sequenced in a study of blood T cell repertoires in COVID-19. Assay used: immunoSEQ multiplex PCR; TCRdb lists only in-frame clones, some missing. The sample lists about 130,000 clones; roughly 89% were seen once. The source material was peripheral blood. These receptors were obtained from a man aged 60 to 75 with COVID-19, enrolled during active disease. The CDR3 runs from the conserved cysteine through the conserved F or W. The order of the fields is V gene, D gene, J gene, clone size, CDR3 protein, CDR3 DNA. A D gene is named only where the DNA matches it firmly. Some rows mark clone size as missing; the rest say once, few, many or name a class of expanded clone.

V: TRBV6-5
D: -
J: TRBJ2-3
size: -
CDR3: CASSYPTDTQYF
DNA: TGTGCCAGCAGTTACCCCACAGACACGCAGTATTTT

V: TRBV18
D: -
J: TRBJ1-2
size: -
CDR3: CASSPDRINYGYTF
DNA: TGTGCCAGCTCACCAGACAGGATAAACTATGGCTACACCTTC

V: TRBV12-3/TRBV12-4
D: -
J: TRBJ1-2
size: -
CDR3: CASSQDRLYGYTF
DNA: TGTGCCAGCAGCCAAGACAGGCTCTATGGCTACACCTTC

V: TRBV13
D: -
J: TRBJ1-4
size: -
CDR3: CASSPRGGEANEKLFF
DNA: TGTGCCAGCAGCCCACGAGGGGGAGAGGCTAATGAAAAACTGTTTTTT

V: TRBV7-2
D: -
J: TRBJ2-5
size: -
CDR3: CASRSRTSETQYF
DNA: TGTGCCAGCAGATCTCGGACTTCAGAGACCCAGTACTTC

V: TRBV30
D: TRBD1
J: TRBJ1-3
size: -
CDR3: CACQTGDGNTIYF
DNA: TGTGCCTGCCAGACAGGGGATGGAAACACCATATATTTT

V: TRBV19
D: -
J: TRBJ1-4
size: -
CDR3: CASSIRGGAATNEKLFF
DNA: TGTGCCAGTAGTATACGTGGGGGGGCTGCAACTAATGAAAAACTGTTTTTT

V: TRBV19
D: -
J: TRBJ1-3
size: once
CDR3: CASRTTGLSGNTIYF
DNA: TGTGCCAGTAGGACAACAGGGCTCTCTGGAAACACCATATATTTT

V: TRBV5-6
D: TRBD2
J: TRBJ2-5
size: -
CDR3: CASSHNRGGSGRFQETQYF
DNA: TGTGCCAGCAGCCATAATCGCGGGGGATCGGGACGGTTCCAAGAGACCCAGTACTTC

V: TRBV6-5
D: -
J: TRBJ1-1
size: -
CDR3: CASSFYTEAFF
DNA: TGTGCCAGCAGTTTCTACACTGAAGCTTTCTTT

V: TRBV7-9
D: -
J: TRBJ1-2
size: -
CDR3: CASSSAGYNYGYTF
DNA: TGTGCCAGCAGCTCTGCAGGCTATAACTATGGCTACACCTTC

V: TRBV10-3
D: TRBD1
J: TRBJ1-6
size: -
CDR3: CAISELTGGNNNSPLHF
DNA: TGTGCCATCAGTGAACTGACAGGGGGGAATAATAATTCACCCCTCCACTTT

V: TRBV18
D: TRBD2
J: TRBJ2-7
size: -
CDR3: CASSPGTSGGAGDEQYF
DNA: TGTGCCAGCTCACCGGGGACTAGCGGGGGGGCTGGCGACGAGCAGTACTTC

V: TRBV5-4
D: -
J: TRBJ1-6
size: -
CDR3: CASRPAGGSYNSPLHF
DNA: TGTGCCAGCAGGCCTGCGGGGGGCTCCTATAATTCACCCCTCCACTTT

V: TRBV6-5
D: -
J: TRBJ1-1
size: -
CDR3: CASTMTLNTEAFF
DNA: TGTGCCAGCACCATGACACTGAACACTGAAGCTTTCTTT

V: TRBV28
D: TRBD1
J: TRBJ1-1
size: few
CDR3: CASTDPGTGRRAFF
DNA: TGTGCCAGCACCGATCCCGGGACAGGGAGACGAGCTTTCTTT

V: TRBV5-6
D: -
J: TRBJ1-2
size: few
CDR3: CASSLGRGPIYGYTF
DNA: TGTGCCAGCAGCTTGGGCAGGGGCCCAATCTATGGCTACACCTTC

V: TRBV27
D: -
J: TRBJ2-7
size: once
CDR3: CASSLEGSYEQYF
DNA: TGTGCCAGCAGTTTAGAGGGATCCTACGAGCAGTACTTC

V: TRBV19
D: -
J: TRBJ1-2
size: -
CDR3: CASMGGYSYTF
DNA: TGTGCCAGTATGGGAGGATATAGCTACACCTTC

V: TRBV7-2
D: -
J: TRBJ1-1
size: once
CDR3: CASSPDRVGAEAFF
DNA: TGTGCCAGCAGCCCCGACCGAGTGGGAGCTGAAGCTTTCTTT

V: TRBV6-1
D: TRBD1
J: TRBJ1-2
size: -
CDR3: CASSEAAGGVYGYTF
DNA: TGTGCCAGCAGTGAAGCGGCAGGGGGCGTCTATGGCTACACCTTC

V: TRBV12-3/TRBV12-4
D: -
J: TRBJ1-1
size: -
CDR3: CASSFGTPKFF
DNA: TGTGCCAGCAGTTTCGGGACACCGAAATTCTTT

V: TRBV5-1
D: TRBD2
J: TRBJ2-3
size: -
CDR3: CASRRGVTTDTQYF
DNA: TGCGCCAGCAGGCGGGGGGTTACCACAGATACGCAGTATTTT

V: TRBV7-3
D: -
J: TRBJ1-2
size: -
CDR3: CASSLDHSGRGYTF
DNA: TGTGCCAGCAGTTTGGATCACAGTGGCCGAGGCTACACCTTC

V: TRBV4-1
D: -
J: TRBJ1-4
size: once
CDR3: CASSPSDVSREKLFF
DNA: TGCGCCAGCAGCCCGAGTGATGTCTCGAGGGAAAAACTGTTTTTT

V: TRBV4-1
D: TRBD2
J: TRBJ2-2
size: -
CDR3: CASSQSLWGGGELFF
DNA: TGCGCCAGCAGCCAGTCGCTATGGGGGGGCGGGGAGCTGTTTTTT

V: TRBV30
D: TRBD1
J: TRBJ1-1
size: -
CDR3: CAWSDWDRGGGTFWTFF
DNA: TGTGCCTGGAGTGATTGGGACAGGGGAGGCGGCACCTTCTGGACTTTCTTT

V: TRBV29-1
D: TRBD2
J: TRBJ2-3
size: -
CDR3: CSVEGLAGGRGTDTQYF
DNA: TGCAGCGTTGAAGGACTAGCGGGGGGGCGTGGGACAGATACGCAGTATTTT

V: TRBV5-1
D: -
J: TRBJ2-2
size: -
CDR3: CASSLAVVHGELFF
DNA: TGCGCCAGCAGCTTGGCGGTGGTCCACGGGGAGCTGTTTTTT

V: TRBV28
D: -
J: TRBJ1-4
size: once
CDR3: CASSRTENEKLFF
DNA: TGTGCCAGCAGTCGGACAGAGAATGAAAAACTGTTTTTT

V: TRBV25-1
D: -
J: TRBJ1-6
size: -
CDR3: CASSDQWNSPLHF
DNA: TGTGCCAGCAGTGACCAGTGGAATTCACCCCTCCACTTT

V: TRBV9
D: -
J: TRBJ2-7
size: -
CDR3: CASSERESYEQYF
DNA: TGTGCCAGCAGCGAGAGGGAGTCCTACGAGCAGTACTTC

V: TRBV24-1
D: TRBD1
J: TRBJ2-1
size: -
CDR3: CATSDHRDRGRNEQFF
DNA: TGTGCCACCAGTGACCACCGGGACAGGGGGCGCAATGAGCAGTTCTTC

V: TRBV27
D: TRBD1
J: TRBJ1-2
size: -
CDR3: CASSLNRGRLGFKGYTF
DNA: TGTGCCAGCAGTTTAAACAGGGGGCGATTAGGGTTTAAGGGCTACACCTTC

V: TRBV9
D: TRBD2
J: TRBJ2-3
size: once
CDR3: CASSPRAAGEDTQYF
DNA: TGTGCCAGCAGCCCCCGGGCCGCGGGGGAAGATACGCAGTATTTT

V: TRBV13
D: -
J: TRBJ2-7
size: once
CDR3: CASSLRESYEQYF
DNA: TGTGCCAGCAGCCTGCGGGAATCCTACGAGCAGTACTTC

V: TRBV7-9
D: -
J: TRBJ2-5
size: -
CDR3: CASSLGMDFKETQYF
DNA: TGTGCCAGCAGCTTAGGGATGGACTTTAAAGAGACCCAGTACTTC

V: TRBV6-5
D: TRBD2
J: TRBJ2-1
size: -
CDR3: CASSYRGVSSYNEQFF
DNA: TGTGCCAGCAGTTACCGGGGGGTCTCTTCCTACAATGAGCAGTTCTTC

V: TRBV4-1
D: -
J: TRBJ2-1
size: -
CDR3: CASSSPGTTNNEQFF
DNA: TGCGCCAGCAGCTCTCCCGGGACAACCAACAATGAGCAGTTCTTC

V: TRBV4-1
D: TRBD1
J: TRBJ1-4
size: -
CDR3: CASSQAGQENEKLFF
DNA: TGCGCCAGCAGCCAAGCGGGACAGGAAAATGAAAAACTGTTTTTT

V: TRBV28
D: -
J: TRBJ1-3
size: -
CDR3: CASSPVTFSGAVGNTIYF
DNA: TGTGCCAGCAGTCCCGTGACCTTTTCAGGGGCGGTAGGAAACACCATATATTTT

V: TRBV24-1
D: TRBD2
J: TRBJ2-5
size: -
CDR3: CATGGGGQETQYF
DNA: TGTGCCACCGGAGGCGGGGGACAAGAGACCCAGTACTTC

V: TRBV2
D: -
J: TRBJ2-7
size: -
CDR3: CASRAGVFEQYF
DNA: TGTGCCAGCAGGGCCGGGGTATTCGAGCAGTACTTC

V: TRBV27
D: -
J: TRBJ1-2
size: once
CDR3: CASSLNRVNGYTF
DNA: TGTGCCAGCAGTTTAAACAGGGTTAATGGCTACACCTTC

V: TRBV25-1
D: -
J: TRBJ1-2
size: once
CDR3: CASKPRWRVFYGYTF
DNA: TGTGCCAGCAAACCCCGGTGGAGGGTCTTCTATGGCTACACCTTC

V: TRBV3-1/TRBV3-2
D: -
J: TRBJ2-7
size: -
CDR3: CASREQSSSYEQYF
DNA: TGTGCCAGTCGGGAACAGTCGAGCTCCTACGAGCAGTACTTC

V: TRBV18
D: -
J: TRBJ2-7
size: -
CDR3: CASSPGGGGPYEQYF
DNA: TGTGCCAGCTCACCCGGGGGAGGTGGCCCCTACGAGCAGTACTTC

V: TRBV7-3
D: -
J: TRBJ1-5
size: -
CDR3: CASSLRTGGNQPQHF
DNA: TGTGCCAGCAGCTTAAGAACAGGTGGCAATCAGCCCCAGCATTTT

V: TRBV6-2/TRBV6-3
D: -
J: TRBJ1-1
size: -
CDR3: CASSYPGDFTEAFF
DNA: TGTGCCAGCAGTTACCCGGGGGATTTCACTGAAGCTTTCTTT

V: TRBV5-6
D: TRBD1
J: TRBJ1-2
size: -
CDR3: CASSLVSGTGGGYGYTF
DNA: TGTGCCAGCAGCTTAGTATCCGGGACAGGGGGAGGATATGGCTACACCTTC

V: TRBV19
D: -
J: TRBJ1-2
size: -
CDR3: CASLLSQGHYGYTF
DNA: TGTGCCAGTCTACTATCACAGGGACACTATGGCTACACCTTC

V: TRBV18
D: -
J: TRBJ2-7
size: -
CDR3: CASSLGDFSSYEQYF
DNA: TGTGCCAGCTCCCTAGGGGACTTCAGCTCCTACGAGCAGTACTTC

V: TRBV7-7
D: -
J: TRBJ1-2
size: -
CDR3: CASSLDLREKVNYGYTF
DNA: TGTGCCAGCAGCTTAGATCTCCGGGAAAAGGTGAACTATGGCTACACCTTC

V: TRBV5-4
D: -
J: TRBJ1-1
size: -
CDR3: CASSPGMVGNTEAFF
DNA: TGTGCCAGCAGCCCAGGCATGGTGGGCAACACTGAAGCTTTCTTT